This entry is about one T cell receptor beta chain. The antigen is not known. One base away lies a much larger clone, so this may be a sequencing read error. TCRdb fed the PCR reads into MiXCR, producing one record per CDR3 protein. The data hold about half a million distinct CDR3 sequences, with roughly 23% observed a single time. These data belong to a study of molecular identifiers for immune sequencing clone quantification. CDR1 and CDR2 from the germline V gene are SEHNR and FQNEAQ (reference sequence). CDR3 length: 13 amino acids. Naive CD8 T cells underwent sorting with the CD8+CD4-CCR7+CD45RA+ definition. The study's findings and limits: The study found clones above 20 RNA copies held over 98% of effector molecules and under 1% in naive cells. Approximately 980,000 naive cells reportedly did not prevent detection of spiked Jurkat TCR RNA from one cell.

The sequenced sample was naive CD8+ T cells from blood, with Jurkat cell RNA spiked in. As to subset: FACS-sorted CD8+CD4-CCR7+CD45RA+ naive T cells. This chain connects TRBV7-9 to TRBJ2-7; D remains ambiguous. This clonotype originated in a human donor in good health. Some libraries in this study had Jurkat cell RNA spiked in. The CDR3 nucleotides read TGTACCAGCAGTTCCTGGTCATCGTACGAGCAGTACTTC. It codes for CTSSSWSSYEQYF.